This T cell receptor beta chain was recovered during a study of CD8+ T cells in alopecia areata (dated by TCRdb to the late 2010s). The study in broad terms: Treated patients were enrolled in an open-label pilot trial of oral tofacitinib at 5 to 10 mg twice daily for moderate-to-severe alopecia areata. Tofacitinib was administered for 6 to 18 months, and 6 months of follow-up off drug were then conducted to assess delayed response and recurrence. The SALT score, which quantifies the percentage of affected scalp surface area, was used to measure disease severity in treated patients. To study T cell clonal expansion in alopecia areata, the researchers applied high-throughput TCRbeta sequencing to both the C3H/HeJ mouse model and human patients. On the human side, TCRbeta sequencing was run on scalp tissue and on sorted CD4+ and CD8+ peripheral blood T cells from healthy controls and from alopecia areata patients with either patchy or totalis/universalis disease. Biopsies were taken from tofacitinib-treated patients at baseline and again at 4 and 24 weeks into treatment, and several of those patients also had a later scalp biopsy. Clonality in the scalp was compared among normal scalp (n=4), patchy alopecia areata scalp (n=8), and alopecia totalis/universalis scalp (n=8). RNA came from the PAXgene miRNA kit for fixed scalp, the miRNeasy kit for PBMCs, and the RNeasy kit for mouse skin. Amplification of TCRbeta CDR3 regions was done by immunoSEQ multiplex PCR using 35 Vbeta forward primers and 13 Jbeta reverse primers.

Turning to this clone: No cognate antigen has been identified for it. No quality values exist for individual bases; no much larger clone is one base distant.

Preparation of the library involved the immunoSEQ multiplex PCR assay. RNA was extracted from all samples and reverse transcribed into cDNA as template for TCR sequencing. SuperScript III was used for first-strand cDNA synthesis, primed with a 2:1 mix of oligo-dT and random hexamers. A synthetic immune receptor repertoire was used to measure amplification bias, and any remaining bias was corrected computationally. The authors' pipeline ran thus. Raw reads were preprocessed for error removal, and CDR3 was defined according to IMGT conventions as running from the conserved cysteine to phenylalanine. Clonality was calculated as 1 minus Shannon entropy normalized by log2 of the number of productive unique TCRs. Scalp TCRbeta sequences were cross-referenced with sorted blood CD4 and CD8 repertoires so that the CD4 or CD8 identity of scalp clones could be inferred. The table comes from immuneACCESS by way of TCRdb, which keeps in-frame sequences with V and J called. Part of the clones is missing from these tables; in studies checked, under half for an unresolved V gene and the rest for unknown reasons. D and trimming come from the DNA, and the V and J calls and clone size come from that table. The sample table contains 150,000 to 200,000 clones; only one count was recorded for 55% to 75% of them. 14% of the sample is taken by the ten largest.

On the study overall, not on this receptor specifically: The treated cohort was small, with a single nonresponder, so links between baseline CD8+ expansion and response need larger studies. With tofacitinib, both scalp clonality and the number of expanded CD8+ clones among the top 100 scalp clones went down significantly. Scalp TCR repertoire analysis is complicated because resident alphabeta T cells in normal human skin are also sequenced, whereas mouse skin is dominated by gammadelta T cells. Lesional scalp, especially in alopecia totalis/universalis, showed higher clonality and more expanded CD8+ clones than normal scalp, suggesting antigenic drive. TCR sequences shared between patients were less clear than in mice, possibly partly because of HLA diversity in the patient population. During tofacitinib treatment, many expanded lesional clones stuck around in both scalp and blood, and this persistence may partly explain why relapse happens after treatment is stopped.

Including cysteine and phenylalanine, the CDR3 has 14 amino acids. Of the read, only the CDR3 DNA is kept; its 42 bases are in frame from base 1. Clipping removes 5 bases from V and 0 bases from J, with 2 as the unmatched junction base count. According to the germline V gene, CDR1 reads SQVTM and CDR2 reads ANQGSEA. The sample's time point label is to be understood as: around 26 weeks on oral tofacitinib. The treatment or condition tag for this specimen amounts to: oral pan-JAK inhibitor, 5-10 mg twice daily. Peripheral blood and lesional scalp punch biopsies were obtained from patients with alopecia areata. PBMCs were isolated by density centrifugation and stained for CD3, CD4 and CD8, and CD4+ and CD8+ T cells were sorted on a FACSAria.

This TCR was sampled from a human donor with alopecia areata. Recombination connected TRBV29-1 to TRBJ2-2, with 8 middle bases fitting TRBD1. The sequences come from CD4+ T cells sorted from blood, collected at week 24, from a patient treated with tofacitinib. The nucleotide sequence is TGCAGCGTTAAGGACAGGGCGAACACCGGGGAGCTGTTTTTT. This yields the protein CSVKDRANTGELFF.